A selection of T cell receptor beta chains follows, all from one sample in a study of T cells in tumors and immune-related adverse events. This table comes from immunoSEQ multiplex PCR, and its TCRdb copy is limited to in-frame clones, with some not included. The table has tens of thousands of clones, about nine tenths seen once. The specimen was lymph node tissue, collected from a patient treated with anti-PD-1 therapy. The receptor source for this set is a female donor with metastatic renal cell carcinoma. Both conserved end residues are part of each CDR3. A D gene is named only where the DNA matches it firmly. Clone size is given for some rows only: seen once, a few or many times, or a class if the clone is expanded.

v_call	cdr3_length	d_call	clone_size	j_call	cdr3_aa	cdr3_nt
TRBV13	19	TRBD2	-	TRBJ2-7	CASSSALTSGRVRSYEQYF	TGTGCCAGCAGCTCCGCCCTTACTAGCGGGAGAGTTCGGTCCTACGAGCAGTACTTC
TRBV6-5	12	TRBD1	-	TRBJ1-2	CASAGGRWGYTF	TGTGCCAGCGCAGGGGGAAGGTGGGGCTACACCTTC
TRBV7-9	12	-	-	TRBJ2-1	CASSLSHNEQFF	TGTGCCAGCAGCTTATCACACAATGAGCAGTTCTTC
TRBV25-1	15	-	-	TRBJ2-5	CASTKGRGPGETQYF	TGTGCCAGCACCAAAGGAAGGGGTCCGGGGGAGACCCAGTACTTC
TRBV7-2	13	-	-	TRBJ1-1	CASSIGQNTEAFF	TGTGCCAGCAGCATTGGACAAAACACTGAAGCTTTCTTT
TRBV5-1	14	-	-	TRBJ2-7	CASSFRDGSYEQYF	TGCGCCAGCAGCTTCCGGGACGGATCCTACGAGCAGTACTTC
TRBV5-4	15	-	once	TRBJ2-7	CASSFAGSVIYEQYF	TGTGCCAGCAGCTTTGCAGGGTCAGTTATTTACGAGCAGTACTTC
TRBV20-1	11	-	-	TRBJ1-1	CSARWGGSAFF	TGCAGTGCTAGATGGGGGGGTTCGGCTTTCTTT
TRBV19	14	-	-	TRBJ2-3	CASSIGQGTDTQYF	TGTGCCAGTAGTATTGGGCAGGGGACAGATACGCAGTATTTT
TRBV7-2	16	-	-	TRBJ2-5	CASSFLAVTVVETQYF	TGTGCCAGCAGCTTTCTTGCAGTGACCGTGGTGGAGACCCAGTACTTC
TRBV12-5	14	-	-	TRBJ2-1	CASGRGSYYNEQFF	TGTGCTAGTGGCAGGGGTTCCTACTACAATGAGCAGTTCTTC
TRBV6-5	14	TRBD1	-	TRBJ1-1	CASSQGAWNTEAFF	TGTGCCAGCAGTCAGGGGGCATGGAACACTGAAGCTTTCTTT
TRBV12-5	13	-	few	TRBJ1-5	CASGLGHNQPQHF	TGTGCTAGTGGTTTGGGACACAATCAGCCCCAGCATTTT
TRBV20-1	11	-	few	TRBJ1-1	CSAGRGSEAFF	TGCAGTGCTGGCAGGGGTTCTGAAGCTTTCTTT
TRBV4-1	18	TRBD1	-	TRBJ2-7	CASSQGLAFGTVSYEQYF	TGCGCCAGCAGCCAAGGATTAGCTTTTGGGACAGTCTCCTACGAGCAGTACTTC
TRBV4-2	15	-	-	TRBJ2-3	CASSRGEFGTDTQYF	TGTGCCAGCAGTCGGGGTGAATTTGGCACAGATACGCAGTATTTT
TRBV30	17	TRBD2	-	TRBJ2-1	CAWSRIRTGTRGNEQFF	TGTGCCTGGAGCCGGATCCGAACCGGGACTAGGGGAAATGAGCAGTTCTTC
TRBV11-1	17	-	-	TRBJ2-7	CASSLSPFSASLNEQYF	TGTGCCAGCAGCTTGTCCCCTTTCAGTGCTAGCTTGAACGAGCAGTACTTC
TRBV28	14	TRBD2	-	TRBJ2-1	CASSSGSTDNEQFF	TGTGCCAGCTCTAGCGGGAGTACGGACAATGAGCAGTTCTTC